This TCR beta chain came from a study of blood T cell repertoires in COVID-19. Background on the study: The United States, Italy and Spain supplied acute and convalescent COVID-19 samples.

Some clones are missing from TCRdb's copy, which holds only in-frame ones; the method was immunoSEQ multiplex PCR. The sample lists approximately 280,000 clones, about nine tenths occurring once. Sequenced input: peripheral blood. This sequence was found in a man aged 45 to 65 with acute or convalescent COVID-19.

CDR3 coding DNA: TGCGCCAGCAGCCACGCTTTCGACAGGTCATCCTACGAGCAGTACTTC. It yields the protein CASSHAFDRSSYEQYF. The rearrangement uses TRBV4-1 and TRBJ2-7, with D perhaps matching TRBD1 (6 bases). V gave up 3 bases and J gave up 1 base, with 16 bases separating them. Germline CDR1 reads MGHRA; CDR2 reads YSYEKL. The CDR3 is made up of 16 amino acids.